One T cell receptor (beta chain) is described in this entry. Its antigen is still unknown. Regarding time point: patch test 1, 2 weeks after DPC sensitization. Treatment denoted: therapeutic diphenylcyclopropenone sensitization with weekly scalp DPC. Patients had alopecia, were aged 18 to 70, and were not pregnant. The total RNA was obtained from whole blood that was not fractionated. Using its own MiXCR run on the RACE reads, TCRdb lists one record per CDR3 protein. The sample includes 95,000 or so distinct CDR3 sequences, roughly a tenth of them seen just once. The CDR3 loop spans 16 amino acids. V trimming: 2 bases; J trimming: 0 bases; junction bases outside the gene matches: 7. The germline CDR1 and CDR2 sequences are SGHTA and FQGNSA. The data derive from a study of human T cells and chemical hapten exposure. Across the whole study: The study sensitized with 2% DPC on a roughly 2 cm by roughly 2 cm patch of upper inner arm skin. Findings of the study overall: There was alopecia in the donors, so their immune response may differ from that of healthy people.

This TCR came from a man aged 35-49 years with alopecia areata. Some clones in this sample may be carry-over from other donors' samples. The sample consisted of whole blood, taken in connection with sensitization to the hapten diphenylcyclopropenone (DPC). The rearrangement joins TRBV7-2 to TRBJ2-7; 7 positions match TRBD1. The CDR3 nucleotides are TGTGCCAGCAGCTTACGCCCGGGACAGAGCTCCTACGAGCAGTACTTC. The encoded protein is CASSLRPGQSSYEQYF.